This T cell receptor (beta chain) was sequenced during a study of Graves' ophthalmopathy and Graves' hyperthyroidism. Study conclusions and caveats: Its predictions of ophthalmopathy progression gave the model over 70% sensitivity and 72% to 85% specificity. Classification of ophthalmopathy versus stable hyperthyroidism by a 13-signature model yielded around 90% sensitivity and around 76% specificity.

From RNA, the CDR3 regions of TCR beta chains were amplified and sequenced. RT-PCR was first run with HTBI primers, then multiplex PCR in a second round. TCRdb called the multiplex PCR reads again in MiXCR, with one record for every CDR3 protein. The sample holds about 230,000 distinct CDR3 sequences, roughly 50% seen once. Germline V gene data show CDR1 as DFQATT and CDR2 as SNEGSKA (reference sequence). J gave up 7 bases and V 3 bases, and 7 bases lay outside the gene matches. The CDR3 length is 14 residues. Symptoms, serum thyroxine and TRAb, thyroid ultrasound, and orbital computed tomography formed the diagnostic basis. PBMCs were obtained from 10 ml of fresh peripheral blood. To note about this clonotype: Its specificity is unknown.

Source material: peripheral blood. V and J are TRBV20-1 and TRBJ2-5; 11 bases are a match to TRBD2. This TCR was sampled from an adult man with Graves' ophthalmopathy. The CDR3 DNA is TGCAGTGCTAGGACTAGCGGGGCCCCGTGGACCCAGTACTTC. Its protein is CSARTSGAPWTQYF.